Included here is one T cell receptor (beta chain) sequence, with context. Its specificity is not known. The data stem from a study of siplizumab effects on memory and regulatory T cells. TCR templates, 75,000 to 100,000 per sample, were assayed. Profiled with immunoSEQ multiplex PCR; TCRdb holds only in-frame clones, not every one. The table lists more than 85,000 clones, 85% to 90% of them singletons, with about 15% in the top ten. Findings and limits, study-wide: Memory cells seemed less diverse than naive T cells, which seemed major alloresponse contributors. About 80-95% of proliferating CD4+ or CD8+ clones had no assignable naive or memory phenotype. Treg origin accounted for an average of around 69% of mappable alloreactive CD4+ clones with siplizumab and about 30% in controls.

Sequencing was carried out using CD4+ T cells sorted from blood. The sequence was collected from a human donor in good health.

The CDR3 sequence is CASSPRSESDTQYF. The CDR3 DNA follows: TGTGCCAGCAGCCCCCGTTCAGAATCAGATACGCAGTATTTT. This rearrangement joins TRBV9 to TRBJ2-3; no firm D call. Germline lookup yields CDR1 SGDLS and CDR2 YYNGEE. V was pared by 4 bases and J by 4 bases, with 13 bases between. There are 14 residues in the CDR3.